The 32 T cell receptor beta chains below come from one sample, sequenced in a study of T cells after yellow fever vaccination. TCRdb fed the 5' RACE reads into MiXCR, producing one record per CDR3 protein. Of approximately 300,000 distinct CDR3 sequences in the sample, over 8% were seen once. The sequencing here drew on PBMCs, taken on the day of the first yellow fever vaccination. These receptors came from a man between 18 and 35 years old who received the YFV17D yellow fever vaccine.

V is TRBV29-1 and J is TRBJ1-4, with D uncertain. This CDR3 contains 12 residues. V was pared by 7 bases and J by 8 bases, with 14 bases between. CDR1 is SQVTM, CDR2 ANQGSEA, per germline. The CDR3 DNA is TGCAGCGCCGGATGGGATGTGGAAAAACTGTTTTTT. Amino acids: CSAGWDVEKLFF.

This clonotype turned up a few times. This chain uses TRBV20-1 with TRBJ1-1, with 7 bases that match TRBD1. Unmatched junction bases numbered 12, after V lost 3 bases and J lost 5 bases. This CDR3 is 15 amino acids long. Germline lookup yields CDR1 DFQATT and CDR2 SNEGSKA (reference sequence). The CDR3: CSARLRQGSGTEAFF. CDR3 nucleotide sequence: TGCAGTGCTAGGCTTCGACAGGGCTCGGGAACTGAAGCTTTCTTT.

Concerning this clonotype: In this CDR3 the conserved last residue, phenylalanine or tryptophan, is missing, so a read error is likely. This chain connects TRBV25-1 to TRBJ1-1; D is unresolved. The CDR3 covers 13 residues. V lost 4 bases and J lost 7, with 13 bases in between. Germline CDR1 reads MGHDK; CDR2 reads SYGVNS. CDR3 in amino acids: CASSGGRLVEAFL. The CDR3 DNA is TGTGCCAGCAGTGGTGGACGGCTGGTTGAAGCTTTCCTT.

This clonotype was counted only a few times. The chain links TRBV5-1 to TRBJ2-5; D not certain. This CDR3 comprises 15 residues. Deletions cut 0 bases from V and 0 bases from J, with 9 bases between. Germline V gives CDR1 SGHRS, CDR2 YFSETQ. The CDR3 DNA is TGCGCCAGCAGCTTGGTCGCGGCGAACCAAGAGACCCAGTACTTC. Translated: CASSLVAANQETQYF.

This clonotype has just a few counts. The rearrangement uses TRBV7-3 and TRBJ2-1, with 9 bases identical to TRBD2. The CDR3 has 14 amino acids. In germline, CDR1 is SGHTA, CDR2 FQGTGA. The V segment lost 3 bases and the J segment 7 bases; nucleotides outside the gene matches: 4. CDR3 region: CASSFAGGRNEQFF. CDR3 nucleotides: TGTGCCAGCAGCTTTGCGGGGGGGCGGAATGAGCAGTTCTTC.

This clonotype was seen ten or more times. V is TRBV29-1 and J is TRBJ2-7; TRBD2 matches at 7 bases. CDR1 is SQVTM, CDR2 ANQGSEA, per germline. V dropped 3 bases and J dropped 5; count of bases not matched to a gene: 16. This CDR3 comprises 16 residues. The DNA for the CDR3 is TGCAGCGTTGAGAGTGTGAGAGGACTAGGCGTACACGAGCAGTACTTC. Encoded protein: CSVESVRGLGVHEQYF.

V gene TRBV5-1 combines with J gene TRBJ2-5; 8 bases are shared with TRBD2. V lost 6 bases and J lost 4; bases outside the gene matches: 11. CDR1 and CDR2 (germline): SGHRS, YFSETQ. The CDR3 has 15 residues. CDR3 sequence: CASTTVGGGAETQYF. DNA of the CDR3: TGCGCCAGCACGACCGTCGGGGGGGGAGCAGAGACCCAGTACTTC.

The gene calls are TRBV20-1 and TRBJ2-5, with TRBD1 as a possible D gene (6 bases). V was clipped by 5 bases and J by 1 base, with 14 bases between them. CDR1 is DFQATT, CDR2 SNEGSKA, per germline (reference sequence). CDR3 length: 14 amino acids. The CDR3 region has the DNA TGCAGTGCTGGCCGGGACACCCCCCAAGAGACCCAGTACTTC. It encodes CSAGRDTPQETQYF.

At least ten counts were recorded for this clonotype. The chain has TRBV19 and TRBJ2-3; the match to TRBD2 covers 10 bases. V was pared by 6 bases and J by 6 bases, with 9 bases of the junction left unmatched. CDR1 LNHDA and CDR2 SQIVND come from the germline V gene (reference sequence). The CDR3 runs to 15 residues. CDR3 nucleotide sequence: TGTGCCAGTAGAGATTCTAGCGGGGGATGGGATACGCAGTATTTT. Translated: CASRDSSGGWDTQYF.

This clonotype was detected many times. This rearrangement joins TRBV7-9 to TRBJ2-4; D remains unclear. The CDR3 spans 15 residues. Germline CDR1 is SEHNR and CDR2 is FQNEAQ (reference sequence). With 0 bases removed from V and 0 bases from J, the gap between germline ends came to 6 bases. CDR3 coding DNA: TGTGCCAGCAGCTTAGCTGGGATAGCCAAAAACATTCAGTACTTC. Amino acids: CASSLAGIAKNIQYF.

The CDR3 region is CASSLEGTDEAFF. CDR3 nucleotide sequence: TGTGCCAGCAGCTTAGAGGGGACGGATGAAGCTTTCTTT. This chain joins TRBV7-9 and TRBJ1-1; D possibly corresponds to TRBD1 (5 bases). The CDR3 has 13 amino acids. The ends were cut back, 1 base at V and 7 bases at J, with 10 bases in the middle. Germline V CDR1 and CDR2: SEHNR, FQNEAQ (reference sequence).

This clonotype was seen more than once but under ten times. This sequence joins TRBV4-1 and TRBJ1-2; D unclear. Germline values: CDR1 MGHRA, CDR2 YSYEKL. V lost 0 bases and J lost 1, with 9 bases in between. This CDR3 is built from 15 residues. CDR3 DNA: TGCGCCAGCAGCCAAGATGTAGGCAGTAACTATGGCTACACCTTC. Amino acids: CASSQDVGSNYGYTF.

This clonotype was seen a few times. J is TRBJ2-5 and V is TRBV6-5, with 15 bases fitting TRBD2. V was clipped by 0 bases and J by 2 bases; unmatched bases: 1. There are 17 residues in the CDR3. The V gene's germline CDR1 is MNHEY and CDR2 SVGAGI. CDR3 protein: CASSYSGLAGGQETQYF. The DNA of the CDR3 is TGTGCCAGCAGTTACTCGGGACTAGCGGGGGGTCAAGAGACCCAGTACTTC.

The chain is built from TRBV9 and TRBJ2-2; D remains ambiguous. Per germline, CDR1 SGDLS and CDR2 YYNGEE. V lost 0 bases to trimming and J lost 6 bases, with 9 bases between them. CDR3 size: 14 residues. CDR3 DNA sequence: TGTGCCAGCAGCGTAGGGCAGAGATCCGGGGAGCTGTTTTTT. It codes for CASSVGQRSGELFF. The variable domain in full, completed from reference TRBV9 and TRBJ2-2, reads DSGVTQTPKHLITATGQRVTLRCSPRSGDLSVYWYQQSLDQGLQFLIQYYNGEERAKGNILERFSAQQFPDLHSELNLSSLELGDSALYFCASSVGQRSGELFFGEGSRLTVL.

The chain recombines TRBV7-2 with TRBJ1-3, with a possible D match to TRBD1 (6 bases). The germline V and J ends were trimmed by 7 bases and 2 bases, with 9 bases remaining between them. CDR3 length: 13 residues. Germline V lookup: CDR1 SGHTA, CDR2 FQGNSA. In DNA form, the CDR3 reads TGTGCCAGCACCAGGACAGCTGGAAACACCATATATTTT. Translated, it gives CASTRTAGNTIYF. Based on the CDR3 plus reference TRBV7-2 and TRBJ1-3, the full variable domain is GAGVSQSPSNKVTEKGKDVELRCDPISGHTALYWYRQSLGQGLEFLIYFQGNSAPDKSGLPSDRFSAERTGGSVSTLTIQRTQQEDSAVYLCASTRTAGNTIYFGEGSWLTVV.

This clonotype turned up a few times. The DNA of the CDR3 is TGTGCCAGCAGCTCGCACCGGGACAGGGTATCTGAAGCTTTCTTT. Protein product: CASSSHRDRVSEAFF. The rearrangement joins TRBV7-8 to TRBJ1-1; 9 bases are shared with TRBD1. Germline loops: CDR1 SGHVS, CDR2 FQNEAQ. The CDR3 covers 15 residues. With V trimmed by 4 bases and J by 6 bases, 9 bases remained unmatched.

In the case of this clonotype: This could be a read error, since a much larger clone is one nucleotide away. V is TRBV12-3 or TRBV12-4 and J is TRBJ1-4, with TRBD1 as a possible D gene (6 bases). CDR3 length: 14 residues. In nucleotides, the CDR3 is TGTGCCTGCAGTCTACGGGGGGGCGGTGAAAAACTGTTTTTT. Translating it yields CACSLRGGGEKLFF.

The chain uses TRBV20-1 and TRBJ2-1, with 9 bases aligning to TRBD2. CDR1 and CDR2 (germline): DFQATT, SNEGSKA (reference sequence). The CDR3 contains 18 residues. The junction had 20 bases not matched to a gene; V was cut back by 3 bases and J by 8 bases. CDR3 region: CSASRQIGSGGTWDEQFF. For the CDR3, the DNA is TGCAGTGCTAGCCGGCAAATAGGAAGCGGGGGGACGTGGGATGAGCAGTTCTTC.

This chain joins TRBV5-1 and TRBJ2-6; D is possibly TRBD1 (5 bases). There are 17 residues in the CDR3. Germline CDR1 reads SGHRS; CDR2 reads YFSETQ. V was clipped by 0 bases and J by 0 bases, with 10 bases between them. The CDR3 bases are TGCGCCAGCAGCTTGGTCCCCGACAGCTCTGGGGCCAACGTCCTGACTTTC. It specifies CASSLVPDSSGANVLTF. Full variable domain (missing parts from reference TRBV5-1 and TRBJ2-6): KAGVTQTPRYLIKTRGQQVTLSCSPISGHRSVSWYQQTPGQGLQFLFEYFSETQRNKGNFPGRFSGRQFSNSRSEMNVSTLELGDSALYLCASSLVPDSSGANVLTFGAGSRLTVL.

In its sample, this clonotype was seen a few times. V gene TRBV4-1 combines with J gene TRBJ2-5; tentative D call: TRBD1 (6 bases). The CDR3 is 15 amino acids. Germline assignment: CDR1 MGHRA and CDR2 YSYEKL. The V end was cut by 4 bases, the J end by 4 bases, with 16 bases between. The CDR3 loop reads CASSRQDRGGETQYF. CDR3 DNA sequence: TGCGCCAGCAGCCGACAGGACCGGGGCGGAGAGACCCAGTACTTC.

This chain connects TRBV5-4 to TRBJ2-5; no definite D call. The CDR3 consists of 13 residues. Germline V gives CDR1 SGHNT, CDR2 YYREEE (reference sequence). V lost 4 bases to trimming and J lost 4 bases, with 11 bases between them. CDR3 sequence reads: CASSNWGLETQYF. The CDR3 DNA follows: TGTGCCAGCAGCAATTGGGGTTTAGAGACCCAGTACTTC. The full variable domain, completed using reference TRBV5-4 and TRBJ2-5, is ETGVTQSPTHLIKTRGQQVTLRCSSQSGHNTVSWYQQALGQGPQFIFQYYREEENGRGNFPPRFSGLQFPNYSSELNVNALELDDSALYLCASSNWGLETQYFGPGTRLLVL.

This clonotype was picked up many times. The chain uses TRBV5-4 and TRBJ1-2, with D possibly matching TRBD1 (6 bases). The length of the CDR3 is 16 residues. The germline CDR1 and CDR2 sequences are SGHNT and YYREEE (reference sequence). Trimming took 4 bases from V and 4 from J, leaving 20 bases between them. The CDR3: CASSLGTTTLAYGYTF. For the CDR3, the DNA is TGTGCCAGCAGCCTCGGGACAACCACTCTAGCCTATGGCTACACCTTC.

This clonotype was counted only a few times. This chain joins TRBV27 and TRBJ2-1; 9 positions match TRBD2. This CDR3 contains 18 residues. The ends lost 5 bases at V and 0 bases at J; junction bases unmatched: 11. Germline lookup yields CDR1 MNHEY and CDR2 SMNVEV (reference sequence). CDR3 DNA: TGTGCCAGCAGTCCGGGGGGGGGTAGCGGGGGCTCCTACAATGAGCAGTTCTTC. Its translation: CASSPGGGSGGSYNEQFF.

The chain combines TRBV5-4 with TRBJ2-7; 7 positions match TRBD2. Germline V gives CDR1 SGHNT, CDR2 YYREEE (reference sequence). The J segment lost 2 bases and the V segment lost 4 bases, leaving 6 bases of the junction unmatched. The CDR3 is 14 residues long. CDR3 DNA: TGTGCCAGCAGCCCCGCGGGGGTTACCTACGAGCAGTACGTC. This encodes CASSPAGVTYEQYV.

This clonotype was seen a handful of times. This sequence joins TRBV24-1 and TRBJ2-2, with TRBD1 matching 9 bases. This CDR3 contains 18 residues. The germline V gene encodes CDR1 KGHDR and CDR2 SFDVKD. V lost 1 base, J lost 0 bases, and 5 bases stayed unmatched. The CDR3, as DNA: TGTGCCACCAGTGATTTATCCACAGGGGGCACGAACACCGGGGAGCTGTTTTTT. Its protein product is CATSDLSTGGTNTGELFF.

The chain recombines TRBV20-1 with TRBJ2-6; 12 nucleotides align to TRBD1. Germline V gene lookup returns CDR1 DFQATT and CDR2 SNEGSKA (reference sequence). Trimming took 5 bases from V and 0 from J; bases not matched to a gene: 8. The CDR3 runs 18 residues. The CDR3 spells CSAPGGTGGPSGANVLTF. As DNA, the CDR3 is TGCAGTGCTCCCGGCGGGACAGGGGGCCCCTCTGGGGCCAACGTCCTGACTTTC.

This clonotype was counted ten times or more. V is TRBV27 and J is TRBJ1-1; 9 bases agree with TRBD1. Germline CDR1 reads MNHEY; CDR2 reads SMNVEV (reference sequence). There are 15 residues in the CDR3. Trimming cost V 5 bases and J 6 bases; bases outside gene matches: 10. The CDR3 here is CASSTPGTGRSEAFF. The CDR3 DNA sequence: TGTGCCAGCAGTACCCCCGGGACAGGGAGATCTGAAGCTTTCTTT.

The chain uses TRBV28 and TRBJ2-5; 11 nucleotides match TRBD2. Germline-derived CDR1 and CDR2 are MDHEN and SYDVKM. The V gene end was trimmed by 2 bases and the J gene end by 9 bases; junction bases not matched to a gene: 14. CDR3 size: 17 residues. CDR3 DNA: TGTGCCAGCAGTTTACCAGTAGCGGGGGGGACAAGTGGGGCCCAGTACTTC. Translation gives CASSLPVAGGTSGAQYF.

This clonotype was counted only a few times. The chain uses TRBV5-6 and TRBJ1-1; D unresolved. In germline, CDR1 is SGHDT, CDR2 YYEEEE. This CDR3 is built from 14 residues. V lost 0 bases, J lost 0 bases, and 6 bases lay in between. The CDR3 sequence: CASSLGLVNTEAFF. The CDR3 DNA reads as TGTGCCAGCAGCTTGGGATTGGTGAACACTGAAGCTTTCTTT.

This clonotype was recorded a few times. The chain joins TRBV7-2 to TRBJ2-5; D is uncertain. The V and J ends lost 1 base and 7 bases respectively, with 10 bases between them. This CDR3 spans 13 amino acids. Germline V gene sequence: CDR1 SGHTA, CDR2 FQGNSA. The CDR3 is CASSLDSPPTQYF. The CDR3 coding sequence is TGTGCCAGCAGCTTAGACTCCCCGCCGACCCAGTACTTC.

This clonotype turned up a few times. The chain carries TRBV6-4 and TRBJ1-1; the D is unclear. Trimming stripped 4 bases from V and 1 base from J, with 10 bases between. Germline CDR1 MRHNA, CDR2 SNTAGT. This CDR3 spans 14 amino acids. The CDR3 bases are TGTGCCAGCAGTGTATCGTCAGGGAACACTGAAGCTTTCTTT. This translates into CASSVSSGNTEAFF.

This clonotype was seen repeatedly, ten times or more. The chain combines TRBV6-1 with TRBJ2-1; 11 nucleotides agree with TRBD2. Germline loops: CDR1 MNHNS, CDR2 SASEGT. The CDR3 has 15 residues. V dropped 6 bases and J dropped 5; count of bases not matched to a gene: 6. The CDR3 coding sequence is TGTGCCAGCAGCCCCGGGACTAGCGGTAACAATGAGCAGTTCTTC. Translation: CASSPGTSGNNEQFF.